One sample yielded the 8 T cell receptor beta chains listed below, sequenced in a study of OX40 agonist ivuxolimab in advanced cancers. Assay: immunoSEQ multiplex PCR; the TCRdb copy retains only in-frame clones and omits some. The sample comprises some 66,000 clones, roughly four fifths of which are singletons, and roughly 2.3% rests with the top ten. Sequencing was performed on CD4+ or CD8+ T cells sorted from blood, taken in a trial of the OX40 agonist ivuxolimab. These receptors originate from an adult with an advanced solid tumor such as melanoma, head and neck, liver or kidney cancer.

Here the CDR3 DNA reads TGTGCCACCATGACTAGCGGGAGAGTGGCCGGGGAGCTGTTTTTT. It encodes CATMTSGRVAGELFF. The chain carries TRBV6-6 and TRBJ2-2, with TRBD2 matching over 12 bases. The CDR3 is 15 amino acids. CDR1 is MNHNY, CDR2 SVGAGI, per germline (reference sequence). The V segment lost 10 bases and the J segment 6 bases; nucleotides outside the gene matches: 9.

This clone occurred a few times. CDR3 bases: TGCGCCAGCAGCCTCATGGGAGGTTCTGGGGAGACCCAGTACTTC. It encodes CASSLMGGSGETQYF. J is TRBJ2-5 and V is TRBV4-1, with a weak D call TRBD2 (6 bases). The V and J ends lost 4 bases and 5 bases respectively, with 17 bases between them. CDR3 length: 15 amino acids. CDR1 and CDR2 from the germline V gene are MGHRA and YSYEKL.

J is TRBJ2-3 and V is TRBV13; D is unclear. V lost 5 bases and J 4 bases, leaving 4 bases between the germline ends. Germline V gene data show CDR1 as PRHDT and CDR2 as FYEKMQ (reference sequence). The CDR3 is made up of 11 amino acids. Here the CDR3 reads CASSRSDTQYF. DNA of the CDR3: TGTGCCAGCAGCCGGTCAGATACGCAGTATTTT.

The V call is TRBV11-3, the J call TRBJ2-7, with a weak D call TRBD2 (6 bases). V was cut by 5 bases and J by 0 bases, with 14 bases left in between. The germline V gene encodes CDR1 SGHNT and CDR2 YENEEA. The CDR3 length is 15 residues. Here the CDR3 DNA reads TGTGCCAGCAGCACACCCCGGGACTTCTCCTACGAGCAGTACTTC. This sequence encodes CASSTPRDFSYEQYF.

V usage is TRBV28 and J usage is TRBJ1-2, with D hard to call. Deletions cut 7 bases from V and 3 bases from J, with 12 bases between. The CDR3 covers 13 residues. In germline, CDR1 is MDHEN, CDR2 SYDVKM. CDR3 nucleotide sequence: TGTGCCAGCACCATCACTGCGGACTATGGCTACACCTTC. Translated: CASTITADYGYTF.

V gene TRBV7-2 combines with J gene TRBJ2-7, with a possible D match to TRBD2 (7 bases). Trimming took off 5 bases at V and 1 base at J, with 21 bases between the two ends. The germline V gene encodes CDR1 SGHTA and CDR2 FQGNSA. This CDR3 contains 17 residues. The CDR3 bases are TGTGCCAGCAGCGGAGGGCCGGCGGGGGCCGTTTCCTACGAGCAGTACTTC. Its protein product is CASSGGPAGAVSYEQYF. The full variable domain, with the rest looked up from reference TRBV7-2 and TRBJ2-7, is GAGVSQSPSNKVTEKGKDVELRCDPISGHTALYWYRQSLGQGLEFLIYFQGNSAPDKSGLPSDRFSAERTGGSVSTLTIQRTQQEDSAVYLCASSGGPAGAVSYEQYFGPGTRLTVT.

The V gene is TRBV10-3, the J gene TRBJ1-2, with 12 bases identical to TRBD1. The CDR3 has 14 amino acids. Germline lookup yields CDR1 ENHRY and CDR2 SYGVKD. Here the CDR3 reads CATEGTGGNYGYTF. CDR3 nucleotides: TGTGCGACCGAGGGGACAGGGGGCAACTATGGCTACACCTTC.

This clone has just a few counts. J is TRBJ2-7 and V is TRBV27; 8 nucleotides align to TRBD1. After removal of 6 bases from V and 2 bases from J, the junction contained 9 bases not matched to a gene. Per germline, CDR1 MNHEY and CDR2 SMNVEV (reference sequence). This CDR3 has 15 residues. This chain's CDR3 is CASSRTGLETYEQYF. CDR3 nucleotides: TGTGCCAGCAGCAGGACAGGGCTGGAAACCTACGAGCAGTACTTC.